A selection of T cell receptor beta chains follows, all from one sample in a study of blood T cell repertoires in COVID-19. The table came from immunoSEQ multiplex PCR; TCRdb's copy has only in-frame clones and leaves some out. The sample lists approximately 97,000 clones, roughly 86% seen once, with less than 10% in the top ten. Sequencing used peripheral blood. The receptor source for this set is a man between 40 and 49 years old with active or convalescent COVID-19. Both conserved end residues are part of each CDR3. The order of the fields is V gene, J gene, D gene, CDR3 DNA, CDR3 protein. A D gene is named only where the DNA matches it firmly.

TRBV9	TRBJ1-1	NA	TGTGCCAGCAGCGTAGGAACTCAAATGAACACTGAAGCTTTCTTT	CASSVGTQMNTEAFF
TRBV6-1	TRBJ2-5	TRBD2	TGTGCCAGCAGTGAAGCTAGCGGGGGGCAAGAGACCCAGTACTTC	CASSEASGGQETQYF
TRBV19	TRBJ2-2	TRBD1	TGTGCCAGTAGGACCGGGACAGTGACCGGGGAGCTGTTTTTT	CASRTGTVTGELFF
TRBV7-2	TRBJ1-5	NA	TGTGCCAGTGCTGGGGGGGGCAGGCAGCCCCAGCATTTT	CASAGGGRQPQHF
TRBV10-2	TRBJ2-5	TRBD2	TGCGCCAGCAGCGCCAGGGGCGGGGGGGTCCAAGAGACCCAGTACTTC	CASSARGGGVQETQYF
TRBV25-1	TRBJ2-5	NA	TGTGCCAGCAGTGATGCGGCGATGTACCAAGAGACCCAGTACTTC	CASSDAAMYQETQYF
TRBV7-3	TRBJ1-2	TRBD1	TGTGCCAGCAGCTTAACCGGGACAGGGGTAGGCTACACCTTC	CASSLTGTGVGYTF
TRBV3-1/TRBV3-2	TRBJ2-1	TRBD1	TGTGCCAGCAGCTCTTCGACAGGGATCTATGGTGAGCAGTTCTTC	CASSSSTGIYGEQFF
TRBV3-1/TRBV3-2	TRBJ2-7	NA	TGTGCCAGCAGCCTTTCGACAGGTTCCTACGAGCAGTACTTC	CASSLSTGSYEQYF
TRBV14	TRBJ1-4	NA	TGTGCCAGCAGCCAAGGAGTTGAGGGATTCACAACTAATGAAAAACTGTTTTTT	CASSQGVEGFTTNEKLFF
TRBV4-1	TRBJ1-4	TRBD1	TGCGCCAGCAGCCGGTCGGGACAGTCAAATGAAAAACTGTTTTTT	CASSRSGQSNEKLFF